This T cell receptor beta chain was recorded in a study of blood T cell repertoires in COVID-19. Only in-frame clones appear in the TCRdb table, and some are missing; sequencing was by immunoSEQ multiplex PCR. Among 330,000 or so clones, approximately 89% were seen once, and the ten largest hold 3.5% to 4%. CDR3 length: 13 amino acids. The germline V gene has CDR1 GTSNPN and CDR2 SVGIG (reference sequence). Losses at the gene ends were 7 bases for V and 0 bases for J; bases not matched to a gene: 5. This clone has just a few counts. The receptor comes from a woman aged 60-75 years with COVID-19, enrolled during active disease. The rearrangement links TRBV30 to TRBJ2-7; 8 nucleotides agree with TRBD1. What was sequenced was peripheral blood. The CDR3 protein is CAYGQGRSYEQYF. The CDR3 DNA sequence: TGTGCCTATGGACAGGGACGCTCCTACGAGCAGTACTTC.